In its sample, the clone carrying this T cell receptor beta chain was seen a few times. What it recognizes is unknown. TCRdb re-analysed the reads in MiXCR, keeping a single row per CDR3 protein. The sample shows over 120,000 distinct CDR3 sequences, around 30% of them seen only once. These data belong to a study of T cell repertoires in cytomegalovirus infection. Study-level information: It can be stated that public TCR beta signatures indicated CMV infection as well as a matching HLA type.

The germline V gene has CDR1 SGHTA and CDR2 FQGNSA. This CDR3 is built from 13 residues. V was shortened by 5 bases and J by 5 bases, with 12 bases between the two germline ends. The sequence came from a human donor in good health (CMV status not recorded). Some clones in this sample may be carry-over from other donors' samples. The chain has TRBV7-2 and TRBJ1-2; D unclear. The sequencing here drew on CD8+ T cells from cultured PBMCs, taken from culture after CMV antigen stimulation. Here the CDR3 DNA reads TGTGCCAGCAGCCGATATCCCCTTTATGGCTACACCTTC. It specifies CASSRYPLYGYTF. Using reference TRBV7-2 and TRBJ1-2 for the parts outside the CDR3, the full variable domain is GAGVSQSPSNKVTEKGKDVELRCDPISGHTALYWYRQSLGQGLEFLIYFQGNSAPDKSGLPSDRFSAERTGGSVSTLTIQRTQQEDSAVYLCASSRYPLYGYTFGSGTRLTVV.